Detailed here is one T cell receptor beta chain. Only in-frame clones appear in the TCRdb table, and some are missing; sequencing was by immunoSEQ multiplex PCR. The table includes some 100,000 clones, around nine tenths detected once. This record comes from a study of blood T cell repertoires in COVID-19. This CDR3 contains 16 residues. Trimming took 2 bases from V and 4 from J, leaving 16 bases between them. Germline loops: CDR1 MNHNY, CDR2 SVGAGI (reference sequence). The sample consisted of peripheral blood. The rearrangement joins TRBV6-6 to TRBJ2-3; no clear D. The sequence came from a woman in her 70s with acute or convalescent COVID-19. The CDR3 nucleotides are TGTGCCAGCAGTTACAGCGCTGAGGAGCAATCAGATACGCAGTATTTT. It codes for CASSYSAEEQSDTQYF.